The 23 T cell receptor beta chains given below trace back to one sample, sequenced in a study of blood T cell repertoires in COVID-19. The protocol was immunoSEQ multiplex PCR, while the TCRdb copy is restricted to in-frame clones and leaves out a portion. The sample has approximately 110,000 clones; roughly 72% are singletons. Sequenced material: peripheral blood. The source is an elderly man with COVID-19, enrolled during active disease.

Remarks on this clone: A read error may produce the germline difference seen at one junction end. V and J are TRBV7-7 and TRBJ1-3, with 8 bases that match TRBD1. Germline V gives CDR1 SSHAT, CDR2 FNYEAQ (reference sequence). CDR3 size: 14 residues. In DNA, the CDR3 is TGTGCTAGCAGCCTTACGACAGGGGTGGGCACCATATATTTT. It specifies CASSLTTGVGTIYF.

This chain uses TRBV7-8 with TRBJ1-6; D is uncertain. V was cut by 6 bases and J by 11 bases, with 14 bases left in between. This CDR3 has 13 residues. Germline V gene data show CDR1 as SGHVS and CDR2 as FQNEAQ. In DNA form, the CDR3 reads TGTGCCAGCAGTTTGGGCGGGGAGACACCCCTCCACTTT. Protein product: CASSLGGETPLHF.

The chain is built from TRBV27 and TRBJ2-1, with TRBD2 matching 8 bases. The CDR3 runs 15 residues. Germline trimming cut 2 bases from V and 9 bases from J; bases unmatched to any gene: 9. Germline-derived CDR1 and CDR2 are MNHEY and SMNVEV (reference sequence). CDR3 sequence reads: CASSLISGSDGEQFF. CDR3 in DNA: TGTGCCAGCAGTTTAATCAGCGGGAGCGATGGTGAGCAGTTCTTC.

This clone was found a few times. The J gene is TRBJ2-6, the V gene TRBV28, with 9 bases aligning to TRBD1. The CDR3 is 16 amino acids. In germline, CDR1 is MDHEN, CDR2 SYDVKM. Trimming at V came to 5 bases and at J to 4 bases, leaving 6 bases not matched to a gene. The CDR3 coding sequence is TGTGCCAGCAGTCCACAGGGGGCGCGGGGGGCCAACGTCCTGACTTTC. Translating gives CASSPQGARGANVLTF. Combining the CDR3 with reference TRBV28 and TRBJ2-6 gives the whole variable domain DVKVTQSSRYLVKRTGEKVFLECVQDMDHENMFWYRQDPGLGLRLIYFSYDVKMKEKGDIPEGYSVSREKKERFSLILESASTNQTSMYLCASSPQGARGANVLTFGAGSRLTVL.

J is TRBJ2-2 and V is TRBV9; possible D gene TRBD1, 6 bases. Germline CDR1 is SGDLS and CDR2 is YYNGEE. This CDR3 has 15 residues. V lost 3 bases and J lost 1, with 10 bases in between. CDR3 region: CASSATGQNTGELFF. The CDR3, as DNA: TGTGCCAGCAGCGCCACGGGACAGAACACCGGGGAGCTGTTTTTT.

The chain joins TRBV28 to TRBJ1-5; no definite D call. Trimming took 3 bases from V and 3 from J, leaving 15 bases between them. CDR3 length equals 16 residues. The germline V gene has CDR1 MDHEN and CDR2 SYDVKM. Here the CDR3 DNA reads TGTGCCAGCAGTTTGGAGGGTAGAAGGGTCAATCAGCCCCAGCATTTT. Translation: CASSLEGRRVNQPQHF.

Only a few counts were recorded for this clone. The chain employs TRBV5-4 and TRBJ2-7, with a tentative D call TRBD1 (5 bases). This CDR3 comprises 16 residues. The germline V gene has CDR1 SGHNT and CDR2 YYREEE (reference sequence). V was shortened by 4 bases and J by 5 bases, with 22 bases between the two germline ends. CDR3 coding DNA: TGTGCCAGCAGCCATTTCAAATTCGACTGGGGCCACGAGCAGTACTTC. It yields the protein CASSHFKFDWGHEQYF.

The chain recombines TRBV14 with TRBJ2-3, with TRBD2 identical over 8 bases. Germline CDR1 reads SGHDN; CDR2 reads FVKESK. The CDR3 has 15 amino acids. J gave up 11 bases and V 2 bases, and 12 bases lay outside the gene matches. CDR3 protein: CASSQSTRLAIRQYF. The CDR3 coding sequence is TGTGCCAGCAGCCAAAGCACGCGACTAGCGATCCGGCAGTATTTT.

The chain uses TRBV6-6 and TRBJ1-1; tentative D call: TRBD1 (5 bases). The V gene lost 2 bases and the J gene lost 5 bases, with 12 bases spanning the gap. CDR3 size: 14 residues. Looked up from germline, CDR1 is MNHNY and CDR2 is SVGAGI (reference sequence). CDR3 sequence: CASSYPGERTEAFF. The CDR3 region has the DNA TGTGCCAGCAGTTACCCGGGGGAAAGGACTGAAGCTTTCTTT.

The table lists this clone with many counts. The rearrangement joins TRBV20-1 to TRBJ2-2, with 9 bases identical to TRBD2. The trim removed 3 bases at V and 1 base at J, leaving 6 bases unmatched. The CDR3 sequence is 16 residues long. Germline loops: CDR1 DFQATT, CDR2 SNEGSKA (reference sequence). CDR3 loop: CSASKREALNTGELFF. The CDR3 DNA reads as TGCAGTGCTAGTAAGCGGGAGGCGCTGAACACCGGGGAGCTGTTTTTT.

This rearrangement joins TRBV9 to TRBJ1-2; 9 bases match TRBD1. CDR3 length: 14 residues. Germline assignment: CDR1 SGDLS and CDR2 YYNGEE. J gave up 4 bases and V 2 bases, and 3 bases lay outside the gene matches. CDR3 amino acids: CASSVDRGSYGYTF. The CDR3 DNA reads TGTGCCAGCAGCGTCGACAGGGGGTCCTATGGCTACACCTTC.

The table lists this clone with a count of one. J is TRBJ1-3 and V is TRBV27, with TRBD1 matching over 8 bases. V dropped 3 bases and J dropped 2; count of bases not matched to a gene: 6. The CDR3 runs 16 residues. Germline CDR1 and CDR2: MNHEY and SMNVEV (reference sequence). The chain's CDR3 is CASSLIGRGPGNTIYF. The CDR3 nucleotides are TGTGCCAGCAGTTTGATCGGCAGGGGGCCTGGAAACACCATATATTTT.

This clone occurred a few times. The V gene is TRBV7-2, the J gene TRBJ2-5, with 10 bases fitting TRBD1. The trim removed 2 bases at V and 4 bases at J, leaving 7 bases unmatched. This CDR3 has 16 residues. Per germline, CDR1 SGHTA and CDR2 FQGNSA. Here the CDR3 reads CASSLNPDRGRETQYF. In DNA form, the CDR3 reads TGTGCCAGCAGCTTAAATCCTGACAGGGGGCGAGAGACCCAGTACTTC.

The chain combines TRBV10-3 with TRBJ1-5; 8 nucleotides match TRBD1. The CDR3 has 15 amino acids. Germline V gene sequence: CDR1 ENHRY, CDR2 SYGVKD. V trimming: 3 bases; J trimming: 1 base; junction bases outside the gene matches: 2. Here the CDR3 reads CAISDTGGSNQPQHF. Here the CDR3 DNA reads TGTGCCATCAGTGATACAGGGGGGAGCAATCAGCCCCAGCATTTT.

V and J are TRBV28 and TRBJ2-4; 8 bases align to TRBD1. CDR3 length equals 18 residues. Trimming cost V 5 bases and J 1 base; bases outside gene matches: 13. CDR1 is MDHEN, CDR2 SYDVKM, per germline. The CDR3 is CASSTGMEQGVAKNIQYF. DNA of the CDR3: TGTGCCAGCAGTACCGGGATGGAACAGGGGGTGGCCAAAAACATTCAGTACTTC.

J is TRBJ1-3 and V is TRBV5-6, with 7 bases aligning to TRBD1. This CDR3 is built from 14 residues. CDR1 and CDR2 from the germline V gene are SGHDT and YYEEEE. Trimming at V came to 2 bases and at J to 4 bases, leaving 3 bases not matched to a gene. CDR3 in amino acids: CASSLGQVGNTIYF. Written as DNA, the CDR3 is TGTGCCAGCAGCTTAGGACAGGTCGGAAACACCATATATTTT.

This clone showed up just once. This chain connects TRBV5-1 to TRBJ2-7; 9 bases are shared with TRBD2. The CDR3 has 15 residues. Unmatched junction bases numbered 6, after V lost 2 bases and J lost 3 bases. Germline V gives CDR1 SGHRS, CDR2 YFSETQ. The CDR3 region is CASSLNLAGFYEQYF. CDR3 bases: TGCGCCAGCAGCTTAAATCTAGCGGGATTCTACGAGCAGTACTTC.

V gene TRBV2 combines with J gene TRBJ2-3, with 7 bases fitting TRBD2. Germline V CDR1 and CDR2: SNHLY, FYNNEI. The V gene end was trimmed by 7 bases and the J gene end by 3 bases; junction bases not matched to a gene: 7. This CDR3 has 14 residues. In nucleotides, the CDR3 is TGTGCCAGCATGGGGGGGAGTGGTACAGATACGCAGTATTTT. Translating gives CASMGGSGTDTQYF.

A few counts support this clone. This chain joins TRBV21-1 and TRBJ2-7; the tabulated D call, TRBD2, remains unverified against the DNA. TRBV21-1 is shown as a pseudogene. This CDR3 region has 13 residues. CDR3 region: CASSKACIYEQYF. In DNA form, the CDR3 reads TGTGCCAGCAGCAAAGCGTGTATCTACGAGCAGTACTTC.

As for this clone: The DNA is left out, because the CDR3 cannot be placed on it with certainty; the CDR3 is given as TCRdb lists it. The chain employs TRBV6-2 or TRBV6-3 and TRBJ1-6; the D call TRBD1 from the table was never checked on the DNA. Germline CDR1 reads MNHEY; CDR2 reads SVGEGT. The CDR3 length is 12 residues, termini included. The CDR3 here is CASSSSDSNVHF.

Only a few counts were recorded for this clone. The chain uses TRBV15 and TRBJ1-4, with 12 bases matching TRBD1. This CDR3 region has 16 residues. V dropped 3 bases and J dropped 15; count of bases not matched to a gene: 14. Germline V gene data show CDR1 as LNHNV and CDR2 as YYDKDF (reference sequence). The CDR3 nucleotides are TGTGCCACCAGCAGTCCGGGACAGGGGGCCCTTGGGTCGGTGTTTTTT. It is translated as CATSSPGQGALGSVFF. Full variable domain (outside the CDR3, taken from reference TRBV15 and TRBJ1-4): DAMVIQNPRYQVTQFGKPVTLSCSQTLNHNVMYWYQQKSSQAPKLLFHYYDKDFNNEADTPDNFQSRRPNTSFCFLDIRSPGLGDTAMYLCATSSPGQGALGSVFFGSGTQLSVL.

The chain is built from TRBV11-3 and TRBJ1-1; D gene ambiguous. The CDR3 has 14 residues. V was clipped by 1 base and J by 1 base, with 7 bases between them. Per the germline V gene, CDR1 is SGHNT and CDR2 is YENEEA. The CDR3 region has the DNA TGTGCCAGCAGCTTAGGACACCAGAACACTGAAGCTTTCTTT. Protein product: CASSLGHQNTEAFF.

This clone was seen a few times. This chain links TRBV7-2 with TRBJ2-1; D gene unclear. CDR1 and CDR2 (germline): SGHTA, FQGNSA. The CDR3 contains 15 residues. The germline V and J ends were trimmed by 1 base and 3 bases, with 10 bases remaining between them. The CDR3 nucleotides read TGTGCCAGCAGCTTAGGTCTAGTGAACTACAATGAGCAGTTCTTC. It codes for CASSLGLVNYNEQFF. Using reference TRBV7-2 and TRBJ2-1 for the parts outside the CDR3, the full variable domain is GAGVSQSPSNKVTEKGKDVELRCDPISGHTALYWYRQSLGQGLEFLIYFQGNSAPDKSGLPSDRFSAERTGGSVSTLTIQRTQQEDSAVYLCASSLGLVNYNEQFFGPGTRLTVL.